The 25 T cell receptor beta chains below were found in one sample sequenced in a study of shared clonotypes between healthy human individuals. Naive CD8 isolation took CD45RO-negative cells positively selected for CCR7 and excluded terminally differentiated effector memory CD45RA+ cells. The data were produced by immunoSEQ multiplex PCR, yet TCRdb's version contains in-frame clones alone and is incomplete. The sample has around 2,000,000 clones, approximately 94% seen once; the top ten hold 1.1%. Sequences were obtained from naive CD8+ T cells sorted from blood. These receptors were obtained from a man between 18 and 35 years old in good health.

The gene calls are TRBV27 and TRBJ2-1; TRBD1 aligns across 11 bases. V gave up 3 bases and J gave up 9 bases; unmatched junction bases: 10. Germline V gene sequence: CDR1 MNHEY, CDR2 SMNVEV (reference sequence). The CDR3 runs 16 residues. CDR3 DNA sequence: TGTGCCAGCAGTTTTCCCCCGGGACAGGGGGGACGTGAGCAGTTCTTC. Translated, it gives CASSFPPGQGGREQFF.

This chain connects TRBV13 to TRBJ1-1; D is ambiguous. Per germline, CDR1 PRHDT and CDR2 FYEKMQ (reference sequence). Trimming took off 0 bases at V and 3 bases at J, with 14 bases between the two ends. The CDR3 has 16 amino acids. The CDR3 loop reads CASSLGAGLGYTEAFF. In DNA form, the CDR3 reads TGTGCCAGCAGCTTAGGCGCGGGGTTAGGGTACACTGAAGCTTTCTTT.

The table lists this clone with a count of one. This sequence joins TRBV29-1 and TRBJ2-1; a weak D match, TRBD1 (6 bases). Trimming cost V 1 base and J 6 bases, with 16 bases left between them. The CDR3 sequence is 15 residues long. The germline V gene has CDR1 SQVTM and CDR2 ANQGSEA. The CDR3 bases are TGCAGCGTTGAAGTTTCTGGGGGCCGGCTCAATGAGCAGTTCTTC. Residues: CSVEVSGGRLNEQFF.

The J gene is TRBJ1-2, the V gene TRBV10-1; D call uncertain. The V and J ends lost 0 bases and 4 bases respectively, with 6 bases between them. The CDR3 spans 13 residues. Germline V gene sequence: CDR1 WNHNN, CDR2 SYGVQD (reference sequence). The CDR3 here is CASSESEAYGYTF. The CDR3, as DNA: TGCGCCAGCAGTGAGTCGGAAGCCTATGGCTACACCTTC.

Here the CDR3 reads CAIPQGGQGLMGGYTF. In DNA form, the CDR3 reads TGTGCTATCCCCCAAGGGGGACAGGGTTTGATGGGGGGCTACACCTTC. The chain is built from TRBV7-7 and TRBJ1-2, with TRBD1 matching over 9 bases. The germline V gene has CDR1 SSHAT and CDR2 FNYEAQ (reference sequence). This CDR3 is 16 amino acids long. Variable domain in full (rest from reference TRBV7-7 and TRBJ1-2): GAGVSQSPRYKVTKRGQDVTLRCDPISSHATLYWYQQALGQGPEFLTYFNYEAQPDKSGLPSDRFSAERPEGSISTLTIQRTEQRDSAMYRCAIPQGGQGLMGGYTFGSGTRLTVV.

The chain links TRBV5-6 to TRBJ1-5, with 10 bases matching TRBD1. Germline V CDR1 and CDR2: SGHDT, YYEEEE. After removal of 3 bases from V and 3 bases from J, the junction contained 6 bases not matched to a gene. The CDR3 has 16 amino acids. CDR3 amino acids: CASSSGTGEFNQPQHF. The CDR3 DNA follows: TGTGCCAGCAGCTCCGGGACAGGGGAGTTCAATCAGCCCCAGCATTTT.

V and J are TRBV7-9 and TRBJ2-7; 12 bases align to TRBD1. Germline-derived CDR1 and CDR2 are SEHNR and FQNEAQ (reference sequence). V shed 5 bases and J 6 bases; nucleotides not matched to a gene: 8. CDR3 length equals 15 residues. The CDR3 DNA sequence: TGTGCCAGCAGCGCACCGGGACAGGGGGCTTCCGAGCAGTACTTC. Its translation is CASSAPGQGASEQYF. The full variable domain, its missing parts supplied by reference TRBV7-9 and TRBJ2-7, is DTGVSQNPRHKITKRGQNVTFRCDPISEHNRLYWYRQTLGQGPEFLTYFQNEAQLEKSRLLSDRFSAERPKGSFSTLEIQRTEQGDSAMYLCASSAPGQGASEQYFGPGTRLTVT.

This clone has only a few counts. The chain employs TRBV7-9 and TRBJ2-2, with 12 bases aligning to TRBD2. Germline V gene data show CDR1 as SEHNR and CDR2 as FQNEAQ (reference sequence). Trimming at V came to 1 base and at J to 7 bases, leaving 10 bases not matched to a gene. CDR3 size: 18 residues. The CDR3 DNA reads TGTGCCAGCAGCTTAGACTCGACTAGCGGGAGAGAAGTCGGGGAGCTGTTTTTT. Residues: CASSLDSTSGREVGELFF. Full variable domain (remainder filled in from reference TRBV7-9 and TRBJ2-2): DTGVSQNPRHKITKRGQNVTFRCDPISEHNRLYWYRQTLGQGPEFLTYFQNEAQLEKSRLLSDRFSAERPKGSFSTLEIQRTEQGDSAMYLCASSLDSTSGREVGELFFGEGSRLTVL.

V usage is TRBV19 and J usage is TRBJ1-6, with TRBD1 as a possible D gene (5 bases). Trimming left V 5 bases short and J 7 bases short, with 12 bases between. This CDR3 region has 14 residues. CDR1 is LNHDA and CDR2 is SQIVND in the germline V gene (reference sequence). DNA of the CDR3: TGTGCCAGTAGTCCGGGGGAGGGGAATTCACCCCTCCACTTT. Translation: CASSPGEGNSPLHF.

This chain links TRBV21-1 with TRBJ2-7; TRBD1 is taken as the D call from the table, unchecked against the DNA. TRBV21-1 is termed a pseudogene. There are 16 residues in the CDR3. This CDR3 reads CASSKSRDRDSYEQYF. The CDR3 bases are TGTGCCAGCAGCAAAAGTCGGGACAGGGACTCCTACGAGCAGTACTTC.

CDR3 sequence reads: CASSLEDIRETQYF. In DNA form, the CDR3 reads TGTGCCAGCAGCTTAGAGGACATCAGAGAGACCCAGTACTTC. The chain is built from TRBV7-6 and TRBJ2-5; the D gene is possibly TRBD1 (5 bases). Deletions cut 1 base from V and 4 bases from J, with 10 bases between. Germline CDR1 SGHVS, CDR2 FNYEAQ. CDR3 length: 14 residues.

This chain joins TRBV6-1 and TRBJ1-2; D unresolved. The germline gives CDR1 MNHNS, CDR2 SASEGT. This CDR3 is 14 amino acids long. The V end lost 3 bases, the J end lost 2 bases, and 10 bases lay between the germline ends. As DNA, the CDR3 is TGTGCCAGCAGTGACGGGGTAGGGAACTATGGCTACACCTTC. This translates into CASSDGVGNYGYTF.

This chain joins TRBV4-3 and TRBJ1-1, with D hard to call. CDR3 length equals 16 residues. The V end lost 0 bases, the J end lost 0 bases, and 11 bases lay between the germline ends. Germline V lookup: CDR1 LGHNA, CDR2 YSLEER. CDR3 sequence (DNA): TGCGCCAGCAGCCAAGATCGAACGGAAATGAACACTGAAGCTTTCTTT. Translated, it gives CASSQDRTEMNTEAFF.

Comments on this clone: Additional DNA sequences in this sample encode the identical CDR3. The rearrangement joins TRBV27 to TRBJ1-6; the match to TRBD1 covers 8 bases. The trim removed 5 bases at V and 6 bases at J, leaving 3 bases unmatched. This CDR3 comprises 14 residues. Germline lookup yields CDR1 MNHEY and CDR2 SMNVEV (reference sequence). CDR3 loop: CASSPGQGNSPLHF. The CDR3 region has the DNA TGTGCCAGCAGTCCCGGACAGGGTAATTCACCCCTCCACTTT.

This sequence joins TRBV6-5 and TRBJ2-7; 7 positions match TRBD2. CDR3 length: 12 residues. CDR1 is MNHEY and CDR2 is SVGAGI in the germline V gene. J lost 2 bases, V lost 8 bases, and 3 bases had no gene match. The chain's CDR3 is CASWGGAYEQYF. The CDR3, as DNA: TGTGCCAGCTGGGGGGGGGCCTACGAGCAGTACTTC.

The chain joins TRBV4-1 to TRBJ2-3, with D perhaps matching TRBD2 (6 bases). Germline loops: CDR1 MGHRA, CDR2 YSYEKL. This CDR3 contains 16 residues. The V and J ends lost 4 bases and 2 bases respectively, with 16 bases between them. The CDR3 spells CASSLPGTQTTDTQYF. In nucleotides, the CDR3 is TGCGCCAGCAGCCTCCCCGGGACTCAAACCACAGATACGCAGTATTTT.

The sample holds one count of this clone. The rearrangement links TRBV5-1 to TRBJ2-1; 7 bases line up with TRBD1. The CDR3 loop spans 14 amino acids. Per the germline V gene, CDR1 is SGHRS and CDR2 is YFSETQ. V lost 3 bases and J lost 4; bases outside the gene matches: 4. The CDR3 region has the DNA TGCGCCAGCAGCTACGACAGGGCGTACAATGAGCAGTTCTTC. This sequence encodes CASSYDRAYNEQFF.

The rearrangement links TRBV27 to TRBJ2-7, with D hard to call. Trimming took 1 base from V and 3 from J, leaving 10 bases between them. Germline CDR1 is MNHEY and CDR2 is SMNVEV (reference sequence). CDR3 length: 14 residues. This chain's CDR3 is CASSLWGPLYEQYF. The CDR3, as DNA: TGTGCCAGCAGTTTATGGGGTCCCCTCTACGAGCAGTACTTC.

The chain carries TRBV28 and TRBJ2-5, with TRBD2 matching over 8 bases. J lost 4 bases, V lost 4 bases, and 20 bases had no gene match. This CDR3 region has 19 residues. Per the germline V gene, CDR1 is MDHEN and CDR2 is SYDVKM. The CDR3 DNA sequence: TGTGCCAGCAGTTCCCAACGAGCGGGGGCGCATACCTGGTTAGAGACCCAGTACTTC. Translation: CASSSQRAGAHTWLETQYF.

The rearrangement uses TRBV9 and TRBJ2-1; perhaps TRBD2 as D (5 bases). The CDR3 covers 15 residues. CDR1 is SGDLS and CDR2 is YYNGEE in the germline V gene. Trimming pared 4 bases from V and 6 bases from J, leaving 17 bases between. DNA for the CDR3: TGTGCCAGCAGCCTGGGAGTGGGAACAGTCAATGAGCAGTTCTTC. This translates into CASSLGVGTVNEQFF. Full variable domain (missing parts from reference TRBV9 and TRBJ2-1): DSGVTQTPKHLITATGQRVTLRCSPRSGDLSVYWYQQSLDQGLQFLIQYYNGEERAKGNILERFSAQQFPDLHSELNLSSLELGDSALYFCASSLGVGTVNEQFFGPGTRLTVL.

The chain has TRBV7-2 and TRBJ2-7; D is possibly TRBD1 (5 bases). Trimming took off 0 bases at V and 1 base at J, with 7 bases between the two ends. This CDR3 spans 14 amino acids. Germline CDR1 reads SGHTA; CDR2 reads FQGNSA. The CDR3 DNA reads TGTGCCAGCAGCTTAGCAGGGGAATCCTACGAGCAGTACTTC. Its translation: CASSLAGESYEQYF. The full variable domain, rest sourced from reference TRBV7-2 and TRBJ2-7, is GAGVSQSPSNKVTEKGKDVELRCDPISGHTALYWYRQSLGQGLEFLIYFQGNSAPDKSGLPSDRFSAERTGGSVSTLTIQRTQQEDSAVYLCASSLAGESYEQYFGPGTRLTVT.

This chain connects TRBV11-2 to TRBJ2-7; D might be TRBD1 or TRBD2, each matching 5 bases. V was shortened by 4 bases and J by 3 bases, with 16 bases between the two germline ends. The CDR3 is 15 amino acids. Germline CDR1 is SGHAT and CDR2 is FQNNGV. The CDR3 protein is CASSWGPSDRYEQYF. In DNA, the CDR3 is TGTGCCAGCAGCTGGGGACCCTCGGACCGCTACGAGCAGTACTTC.

The sample holds one count of this clone. The chain is built from TRBV10-1 and TRBJ1-5; tentatively, D is TRBD1 (6 bases). The V and J ends lost 6 bases and 6 bases respectively, with 18 bases between them. CDR1 and CDR2 (germline): WNHNN, SYGVQD (reference sequence). The CDR3 sequence is 15 residues long. CDR3 DNA sequence: TGCGCCAGCAGGGAGGGGGGTAGGGCCCGTCAGCCCCAGCATTTT. Protein product: CASREGGRARQPQHF.

The chain employs TRBV6-5 and TRBJ2-2; D call uncertain. Germline-derived CDR1 and CDR2 are MNHEY and SVGAGI. The CDR3 loop spans 14 amino acids. The V gene lost 5 bases and the J gene lost 5 bases, with 12 bases spanning the gap. Here the CDR3 reads CASSTGLWTGELFF. The DNA of the CDR3 is TGTGCCAGCAGTACGGGTCTCTGGACCGGGGAGCTGTTTTTT.

The chain employs TRBV2 and TRBJ1-1, with D hard to call. The germline CDR1 and CDR2 sequences are SNHLY and FYNNEI. V was pared by 8 bases and J by 11 bases, with 6 bases between. The CDR3 contains 8 residues. Here the CDR3 DNA reads TGTGCCAGCGGTGGGGCTTTCTTT. It is translated as CASGGAFF.